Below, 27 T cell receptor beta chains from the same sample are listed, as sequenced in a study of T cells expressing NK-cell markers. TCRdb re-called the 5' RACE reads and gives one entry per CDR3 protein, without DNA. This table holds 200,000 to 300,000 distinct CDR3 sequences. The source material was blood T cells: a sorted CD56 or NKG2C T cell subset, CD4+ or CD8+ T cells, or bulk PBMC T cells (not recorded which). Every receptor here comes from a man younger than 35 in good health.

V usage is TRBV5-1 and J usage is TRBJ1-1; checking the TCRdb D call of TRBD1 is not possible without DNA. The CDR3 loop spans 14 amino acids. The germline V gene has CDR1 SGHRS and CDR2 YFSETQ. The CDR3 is CASSLGTAATEAFF.

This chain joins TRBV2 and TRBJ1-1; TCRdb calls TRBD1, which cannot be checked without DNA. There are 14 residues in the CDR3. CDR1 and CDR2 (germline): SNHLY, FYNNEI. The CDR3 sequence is CASSGETGGTEAFF. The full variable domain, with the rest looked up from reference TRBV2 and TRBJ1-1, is EPEVTQTPSHQVTQMGQEVILRCVPISNHLYFYWYRQILGQKVEFLVSFYNNEISEKSEIFDDQFSVERPDGSNFTLKIRSTKLEDSAMYFCASSGETGGTEAFFGQGTRLTVV.

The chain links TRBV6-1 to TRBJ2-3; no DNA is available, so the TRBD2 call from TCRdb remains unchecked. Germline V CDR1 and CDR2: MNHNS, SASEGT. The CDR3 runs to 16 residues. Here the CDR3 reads CASSKQAGGPADTQYF.

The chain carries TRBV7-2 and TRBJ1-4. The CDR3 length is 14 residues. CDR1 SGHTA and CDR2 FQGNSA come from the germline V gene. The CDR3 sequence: CASSPYHANEKLFF.

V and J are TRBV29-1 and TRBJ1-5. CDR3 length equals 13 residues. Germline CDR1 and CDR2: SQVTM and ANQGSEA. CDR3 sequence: CSVQTGPNQPQHF.

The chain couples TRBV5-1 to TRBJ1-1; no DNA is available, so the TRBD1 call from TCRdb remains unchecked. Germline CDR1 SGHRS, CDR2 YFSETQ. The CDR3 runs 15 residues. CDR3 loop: CASSLNVGVSTEAFF.

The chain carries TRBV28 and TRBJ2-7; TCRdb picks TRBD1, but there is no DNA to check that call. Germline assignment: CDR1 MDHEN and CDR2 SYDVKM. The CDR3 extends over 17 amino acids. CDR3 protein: CASSFSWGQPISYEQYF.

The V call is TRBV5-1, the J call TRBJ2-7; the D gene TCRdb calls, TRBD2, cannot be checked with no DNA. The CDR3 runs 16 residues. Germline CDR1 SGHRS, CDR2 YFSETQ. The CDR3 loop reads CASSLQSSSGIYEQYF. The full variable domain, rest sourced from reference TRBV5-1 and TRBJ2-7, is KAGVTQTPRYLIKTRGQQVTLSCSPISGHRSVSWYQQTPGQGLQFLFEYFSETQRNKGNFPGRFSGRQFSNSRSEMNVSTLELGDSALYLCASSLQSSSGIYEQYFGPGTRLTVT.

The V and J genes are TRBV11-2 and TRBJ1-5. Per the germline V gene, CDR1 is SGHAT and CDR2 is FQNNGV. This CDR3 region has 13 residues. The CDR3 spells CASSLGPSQPQHF.

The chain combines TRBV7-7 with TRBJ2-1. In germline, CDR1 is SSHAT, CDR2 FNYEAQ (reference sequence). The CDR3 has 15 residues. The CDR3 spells CASSPIITGFNEQFF. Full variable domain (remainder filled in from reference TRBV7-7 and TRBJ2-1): GAGVSQSPRYKVTKRGQDVTLRCDPISSHATLYWYQQALGQGPEFLTYFNYEAQPDKSGLPSDRFSAERPEGSISTLTIQRTEQRDSAMYRCASSPIITGFNEQFFGPGTRLTVL.

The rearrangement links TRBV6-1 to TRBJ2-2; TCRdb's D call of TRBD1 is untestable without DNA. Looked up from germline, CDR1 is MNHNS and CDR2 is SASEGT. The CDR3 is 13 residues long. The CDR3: CASSELGDGELFF.

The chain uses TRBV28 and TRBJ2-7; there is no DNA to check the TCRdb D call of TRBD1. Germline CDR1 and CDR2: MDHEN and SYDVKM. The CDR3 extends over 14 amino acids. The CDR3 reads CASVGPGVGYEQYF. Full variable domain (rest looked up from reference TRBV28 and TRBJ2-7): DVKVTQSSRYLVKRTGEKVFLECVQDMDHENMFWYRQDPGLGLRLIYFSYDVKMKEKGDIPEGYSVSREKKERFSLILESASTNQTSMYLCASVGPGVGYEQYFGPGTRLTVT.

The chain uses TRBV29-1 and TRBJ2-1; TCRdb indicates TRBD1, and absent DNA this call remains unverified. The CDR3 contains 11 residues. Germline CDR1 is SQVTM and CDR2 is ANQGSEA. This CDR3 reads CSVGGDRRQFF.

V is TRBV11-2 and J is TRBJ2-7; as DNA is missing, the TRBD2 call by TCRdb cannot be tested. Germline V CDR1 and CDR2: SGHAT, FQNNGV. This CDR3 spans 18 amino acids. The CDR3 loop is CASSFPFGEGRASYEQYF. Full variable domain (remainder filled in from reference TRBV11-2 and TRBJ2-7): EAGVAQSPRYKIIEKRQSVAFWCNPISGHATLYWYQQILGQGPKLLIQFQNNGVVDDSQLPKDRFSAERLKGVDSTLKIQPAKLEDSAVYLCASSFPFGEGRASYEQYFGPGTRLTVT.

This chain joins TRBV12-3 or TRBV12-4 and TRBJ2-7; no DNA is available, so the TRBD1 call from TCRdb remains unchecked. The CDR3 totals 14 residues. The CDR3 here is CASSRQDGPYEQYF.

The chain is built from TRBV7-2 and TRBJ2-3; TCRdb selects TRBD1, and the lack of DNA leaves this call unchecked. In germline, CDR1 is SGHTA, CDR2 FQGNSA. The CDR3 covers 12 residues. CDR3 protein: CASSQDRNTQYF.

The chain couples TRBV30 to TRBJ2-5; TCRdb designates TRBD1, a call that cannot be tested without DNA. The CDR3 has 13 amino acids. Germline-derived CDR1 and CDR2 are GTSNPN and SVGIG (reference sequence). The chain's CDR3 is CAWSPTGGKTQYF.

The CDR3 protein is CASKEDNSPLHF. The chain couples TRBV2 to TRBJ1-6. The CDR3 extends over 12 amino acids. The germline gives CDR1 SNHLY, CDR2 FYNNEI.

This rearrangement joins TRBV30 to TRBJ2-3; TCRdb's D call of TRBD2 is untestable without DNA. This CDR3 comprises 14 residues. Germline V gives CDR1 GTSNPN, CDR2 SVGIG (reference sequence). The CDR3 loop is CAWNSGLAGPKQYF.

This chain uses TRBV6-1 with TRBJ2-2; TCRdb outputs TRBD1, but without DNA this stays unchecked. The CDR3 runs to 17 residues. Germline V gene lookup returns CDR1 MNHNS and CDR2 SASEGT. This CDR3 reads CASSNQGGTPNTGELFF.

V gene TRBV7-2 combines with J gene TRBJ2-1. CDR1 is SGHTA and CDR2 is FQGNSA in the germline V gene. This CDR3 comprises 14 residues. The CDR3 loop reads CASSSQSFSNEQFF.

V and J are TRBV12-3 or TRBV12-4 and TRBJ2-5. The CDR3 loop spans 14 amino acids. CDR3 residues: CASSLVAAQETQYF.

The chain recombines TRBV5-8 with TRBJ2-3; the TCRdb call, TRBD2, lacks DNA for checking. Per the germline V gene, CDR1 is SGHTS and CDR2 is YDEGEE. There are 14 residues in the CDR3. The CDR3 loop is CASSPVGGGDTQYF.

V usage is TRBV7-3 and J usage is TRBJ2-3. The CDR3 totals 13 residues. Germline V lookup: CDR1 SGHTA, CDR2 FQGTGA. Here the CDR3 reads CASSRQNTDTQYF.

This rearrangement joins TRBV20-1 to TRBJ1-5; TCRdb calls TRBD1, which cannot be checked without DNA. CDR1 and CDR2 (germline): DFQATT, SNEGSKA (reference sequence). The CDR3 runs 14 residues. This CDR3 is CSAIEGGIDQPQHF.

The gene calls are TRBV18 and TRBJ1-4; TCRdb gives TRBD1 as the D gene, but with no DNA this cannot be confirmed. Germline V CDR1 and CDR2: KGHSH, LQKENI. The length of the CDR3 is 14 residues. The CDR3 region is CASSRGGNNEKLFF. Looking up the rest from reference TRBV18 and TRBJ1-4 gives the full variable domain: NAGVMQNPRHLVRRRGQEARLRCSPMKGHSHVYWYRQLPEEGLKFMVYLQKENIIDESGMPKERFSAEFPKEGPSILRIQQVVRGDSAAYFCASSRGGNNEKLFFGSGTQLSVL.

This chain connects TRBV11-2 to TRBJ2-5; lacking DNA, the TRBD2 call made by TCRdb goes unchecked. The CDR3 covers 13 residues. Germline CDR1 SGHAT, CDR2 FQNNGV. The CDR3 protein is CASSLGPEETQYF.